The 15 T cell receptor beta chains given below trace back to one sample, sequenced in a study of cytomegalovirus exposure and HLA in healthy donors. The PCR made use of 60 Vbeta and 13 Jbeta primers. Using immunoSEQ multiplex PCR, the repertoire was profiled, and TCRdb retains in-frame clones only, with some absent. This table has 140,000 to 150,000 clones, roughly 79% appearing once. The sequencing input was PBMCs. The receptors were gathered from a woman in her thirties or forties in good health and CMV-seropositive.

The chain links TRBV2 to TRBJ2-2; maybe TRBD1 (5 bases). V was pared by 4 bases and J by 7 bases, with 10 bases between. Germline CDR1 SNHLY, CDR2 FYNNEI. The length of the CDR3 is 13 residues. CDR3 bases: TGTGCCAGCAGTGCAGACCAGGGCGGGGAGCTGTTTTTT. Translating it yields CASSADQGGELFF.

At least ten counts were recorded for this clone. CDR3 sequence: CASSRLAPETQYF. In DNA, the CDR3 is TGCGCCAGCAGTCGACTAGCTCCCGAGACCCAGTACTTC. This chain connects TRBV4-1 to TRBJ2-5; 7 bases match TRBD2. V lost 6 bases to trimming and J lost 5 bases; unmatched junction nucleotides: 6. Germline CDR1 is MGHRA and CDR2 is YSYEKL. This CDR3 is built from 13 residues.

The chain combines TRBV5-1 with TRBJ2-5; TRBD2 agrees at 16 bases. The CDR3 runs to 18 residues. CDR1 is SGHRS, CDR2 YFSETQ, per germline. Losses at the gene ends were 4 bases for V and 5 bases for J; bases not matched to a gene: 11. In DNA, the CDR3 is TGCGCCAGCAGCCCGATTCCCGGGACTAGCGGGGGGGATGAGACCCAGTACTTC. Its translation: CASSPIPGTSGGDETQYF.

The chain uses TRBV28 and TRBJ2-7; D is uncertain. This CDR3 contains 11 residues. Germline loops: CDR1 MDHEN, CDR2 SYDVKM. The V and J ends lost 6 bases and 4 bases respectively, with 7 bases between them. CDR3 amino acids: CASRALYEQYF. Here the CDR3 DNA reads TGTGCCAGCAGAGCGTTGTACGAGCAGTACTTC. The full variable domain, its missing parts supplied by reference TRBV28 and TRBJ2-7, is DVKVTQSSRYLVKRTGEKVFLECVQDMDHENMFWYRQDPGLGLRLIYFSYDVKMKEKGDIPEGYSVSREKKERFSLILESASTNQTSMYLCASRALYEQYFGPGTRLTVT.

V is TRBV4-1 and J is TRBJ1-4, with 10 bases lining up with TRBD1. This CDR3 is built from 15 residues. V lost 4 bases to trimming and J lost 10 bases; unmatched junction nucleotides: 9. The germline V gene has CDR1 MGHRA and CDR2 YSYEKL. Here the CDR3 reads CASSRAGTGAGKLFF. CDR3 DNA: TGCGCCAGCAGCCGGGCCGGGACAGGGGCCGGAAAACTGTTTTTT.

The chain joins TRBV11-2 to TRBJ1-1; 7 nucleotides agree with TRBD1. With V trimmed by 8 bases and J by 7 bases, 10 bases remained unmatched. Germline values: CDR1 SGHAT, CDR2 FQNNGV. The CDR3 has 13 amino acids. The CDR3 loop reads CASDLGGSYEAFF. CDR3 sequence (DNA): TGTGCCAGCGACCTAGGGGGCAGTTATGAAGCTTTCTTT.

The genes are TRBV10-3 and TRBJ2-1; TRBD2 matches 13 bases. The CDR3 consists of 16 residues. The trim removed 2 bases at V and 2 bases at J, leaving 0 bases unmatched. Looked up from germline, CDR1 is ENHRY and CDR2 is SYGVKD. This CDR3 is CAISETSGGAYNEQFF. CDR3 DNA sequence: TGTGCCATCAGTGAGACTAGCGGGGGGGCCTACAATGAGCAGTTCTTC.

This chain connects TRBV29-1 to TRBJ1-2; TRBD1 matches at 7 bases. CDR3 length: 12 residues. V lost 4 bases, J lost 8 bases, and 7 bases stayed unmatched. Per the germline V gene, CDR1 is SQVTM and CDR2 is ANQGSEA. CDR3 DNA: TGCAGCGTTGTGGCAGGGGGGAGCGGCTACACCTTC. Protein sequence: CSVVAGGSGYTF.

This clone was found once. The CDR3 region is CASSIGQGSTNEKLFF. DNA for the CDR3: TGTGCCAGCAGCATAGGACAGGGCTCAACTAATGAAAAACTGTTTTTT. The V and J genes are TRBV5-5 and TRBJ1-4, with 8 bases lining up with TRBD1. Germline V gene lookup returns CDR1 SGHKS and CDR2 YYEKEE (reference sequence). V trimming: 4 bases; J trimming: 0 bases; junction bases outside the gene matches: 5. This CDR3 has 16 amino acids.

The V gene is TRBV19, the J gene TRBJ1-1; perhaps TRBD1 as D (5 bases). The V end was cut by 2 bases, the J end by 7 bases, with 8 bases between. The CDR3 is made up of 12 amino acids. The germline V gene has CDR1 LNHDA and CDR2 SQIVND (reference sequence). The CDR3, as DNA: TGTGCCAGTAGTATAAGTCAGGGTGAAGCTTTCTTT. Translated: CASSISQGEAFF.

This chain links TRBV11-2 with TRBJ1-2, with 7 bases identical to TRBD1. The CDR3 loop spans 15 amino acids. The germline CDR1 and CDR2 sequences are SGHAT and FQNNGV. V was clipped by 5 bases and J by 4 bases; unmatched bases: 10. The CDR3 nucleotides read TGTGCCAGCAGCCCCGGGACAGCCCCGACCTATGGCTACACCTTC. Translation gives CASSPGTAPTYGYTF.

As concerns this clone: Mismatch with germline at one junction end may stem from a read error. The V call is TRBV5-1, the J call TRBJ1-2; D is perhaps TRBD1 (6 bases). This CDR3 has 15 residues. Germline loops: CDR1 SGHRS, CDR2 YFSETQ. CDR3 sequence: CASSNPDRALYGHTF. Written as DNA, the CDR3 is TGCGCCAGCAGCAACCCGGACAGAGCACTCTATGGCCACACCTTC. The complete variable domain, with remaining parts taken from reference TRBV5-1 and TRBJ1-2, reads KAGVTQTPRYLIKTRGQQVTLSCSPISGHRSVSWYQQTPGQGLQFLFEYFSETQRNKGNFPGRFSGRQFSNSRSEMNVSTLELGDSALYLCASSNPDRALYGHTFGSGTRLTVV.

The gene calls are TRBV5-6 and TRBJ2-3; 7 bases are shared with TRBD1. The germline CDR1 and CDR2 sequences are SGHDT and YYEEEE. The CDR3 runs 15 residues. V was pared by 4 bases and J by 3 bases, with 8 bases of the junction left unmatched. The CDR3 loop is CASSSEGGRTDTQYF. The CDR3 DNA sequence: TGTGCCAGCAGCAGTGAAGGGGGCCGAACAGATACGCAGTATTTT.

There are a few counts of this clone. This sequence joins TRBV6-5 and TRBJ1-2; 7 bases fit TRBD1. After removal of 6 bases from V and 5 bases from J, the junction contained 9 bases not matched to a gene. CDR3 length: 14 amino acids. In germline, CDR1 is MNHEY, CDR2 SVGAGI. The CDR3 region is CASSRDSFLYGYTF. CDR3 DNA sequence: TGTGCCAGCAGCAGGGACAGTTTCTTATATGGCTACACCTTC.

This clone came up a few times. The chain has TRBV28 and TRBJ1-1; a possible D gene is TRBD1 (6 bases). Trimming pared 6 bases from V and 0 bases from J, leaving 14 bases between. The CDR3 extends over 15 amino acids. From germline, CDR1 is MDHEN and CDR2 SYDVKM. The CDR3 spells CASSRGNPLNTEAFF. CDR3 DNA: TGTGCCAGCAGCAGGGGTAACCCACTGAACACTGAAGCTTTCTTT.